This is a list of T cell receptor beta chains from one sample in a study of T-cell reconstitution after alpha-beta-depleted transplantation in children. TCRdb ran MiXCR on the PCR reads and lists one entry per CDR3 protein. The sample lists about 240,000 distinct CDR3 sequences, about a quarter seen once, with about 2.6% in the top ten. Specimen: PBMCs, collected before TCRalphabeta/CD19-depleted stem cell transplant. The receptors come from a girl aged 2-10 years with Fanconi anemia, due to receive a stem cell transplant. Each CDR3 is given with its conserved first and last residue. D genes are given only for firm matches. Some rows mark clone size as missing; the rest say once, few, many or name a class of expanded clone.

CDR3aa	CDR3nt	v_gene	d_gene	j_gene	len	abundance
CASSMRVNTGELFF	TGTGCCAGCAGTATGCGGGTAAACACCGGGGAGCTGTTTTTT	TRBV12-3/TRBV12-4	-	TRBJ2-2	14	medium-sized
CASSNSRGLGNIQYF	TGTGCCAGTAGTAACTCTCGGGGGCTCGGAAACATTCAGTACTTC	TRBV19	-	TRBJ2-4	15	few
CASRQGLGTEAFF	TGTGCCAGCAGACAGGGCCTGGGGACTGAAGCTTTCTTT	TRBV25-1	-	TRBJ1-1	13	many
CASSSEVFNSPLHF	TGTGCCAGCAGCTCGGAGGTGTTTAATTCACCCCTCCACTTT	TRBV7-2	-	TRBJ1-6	14	-
CASSGPKSYEQYF	TGTGCCAGCAGTGGACCCAAATCCTACGAGCAGTACTTC	TRBV5-5	-	TRBJ2-7	13	-
CASSLAPGTSGNYEQYF	TGCGCCAGCAGCTTGGCCCCCGGGACTAGCGGGAACTACGAGCAGTACTTC	TRBV5-1	TRBD2	TRBJ2-7	17	-
CASSFLGGASNEQFF	TGTGCCAGCAGCTTTCTCGGGGGGGCAAGCAATGAGCAGTTCTTC	TRBV7-2	TRBD2	TRBJ2-1	15	many
CSAPLGVGEKLFF	TGCAGTGCCCCCCTCGGAGTAGGGGAAAAACTGTTTTTT	TRBV20-1	-	TRBJ1-4	13	few
CASSALAGAQASYNEQFF	TGTGCCAGCAGTGCACTAGCGGGAGCCCAAGCCTCCTACAATGAGCAGTTCTTC	TRBV6-1	TRBD2	TRBJ2-1	18	few
CASSPTGLNSNQPQHF	TGTGCCAGCAGTCCAACAGGGCTAAATAGCAATCAGCCCCAGCATTTT	TRBV28	-	TRBJ1-5	16	many
CASSLREGTVADTQYF	TGTGCCAGCAGCCTTAGGGAGGGGACCGTAGCAGATACGCAGTATTTT	TRBV7-2	TRBD2	TRBJ2-3	16	many
CSVAGTSGRETQYF	TGCAGCGTTGCCGGGACTAGCGGGAGAGAGACCCAGTACTTC	TRBV29-1	TRBD2	TRBJ2-5	14	few
CASSYWGKGTSGSQDEQYF	TGTGCCAGCAGCTATTGGGGAAAAGGGACTAGCGGGAGTCAAGACGAGCAGTACTTC	TRBV13	TRBD2	TRBJ2-7	19	many
CASSEWSSARENIQYF	TGTGCCAGCAGTGAGTGGTCATCGGCAAGGGAGAACATTCAGTACTTC	TRBV2	-	TRBJ2-4	16	-
CASSSTRGTGLNEQFF	TGTGCCAGCAGCTCGACCCGCGGGACTGGTCTCAATGAGCAGTTCTTC	TRBV9	-	TRBJ2-1	16	-
CSAKGHQYSNQPQHF	TGCAGTGCTAAAGGACACCAGTATAGCAATCAGCCCCAGCATTTT	TRBV20-1	-	TRBJ1-5	15	-
CSVGWGTGANVLTF	TGCAGCGTTGGATGGGGCACTGGGGCCAACGTCCTGACTTTC	TRBV29-1	-	TRBJ2-6	14	few
CASRPTGTYNEQFF	TGTGCCAGCAGACCGACAGGTACCTACAATGAGCAGTTCTTC	TRBV28	-	TRBJ2-1	14	many
CSARDLRSSGVTDTQYF	TGCAGTGCTAGAGATCTAAGGTCTAGCGGGGTAACAGATACGCAGTATTTT	TRBV20-1	TRBD2	TRBJ2-3	17	-
CSVEEQVNTEAFF	TGCAGCGTTGAAGAGCAGGTGAACACTGAAGCTTTCTTT	TRBV29-1	-	TRBJ1-1	13	-
CSVRSSYNSPLHF	TGCAGCGTTCGGAGCTCCTATAATTCACCCCTCCACTTT	TRBV29-1	-	TRBJ1-6	13	many
CSASGSYTEAFF	TGCAGTGCTAGTGGATCCTACACTGAAGCTTTCTTT	TRBV20-1	-	TRBJ1-1	12	many
CASSFVRAAYGYTF	TGTGCCAGCAGTTTCGTGAGGGCGGCCTATGGCTACACCTTC	TRBV28	-	TRBJ1-2	14	-
CASSTSGGAETQYF	TGTGCCAGCAGTACTAGCGGGGGGGCTGAGACCCAGTACTTC	TRBV6-5	TRBD2	TRBJ2-5	14	-
CASRTGGNYGYTF	TGTGCCAGCAGGACAGGGGGAAACTATGGCTACACCTTC	TRBV2	TRBD1	TRBJ1-2	13	once
CASSLSATSGYEQYF	TGTGCCAGCAGCTTATCCGCGACTAGCGGATACGAGCAGTACTTC	TRBV7-2	TRBD2	TRBJ2-7	15	many
CASSSTGVGEQYF	TGTGCCAGCAGCTCGACAGGGGTAGGCGAGCAGTACTTC	TRBV6-2/TRBV6-3	TRBD1	TRBJ2-7	13	-
CASSLNAGQETQYF	TGTGCCAGCAGCTTAAATGCAGGGCAAGAGACCCAGTACTTC	TRBV7-6	-	TRBJ2-5	14	-
CSAEDLPETQYF	TGCAGTGCCGAGGACCTCCCGGAGACCCAGTACTTC	TRBV20-1	-	TRBJ2-5	12	many
CASSLSWGREGPEAFF	TGTGCCAGCAGTTTATCGTGGGGTAGGGAAGGACCTGAAGCTTTCTTT	TRBV27	-	TRBJ1-1	16	few
CASSQAGSGANVLTF	TGTGCCAGCAGCCAAGCCGGCTCTGGGGCCAACGTCCTGACTTTC	TRBV14	-	TRBJ2-6	15	many
CASSYWTENYGEQFF	TGTGCCAGCAGTTACTGGACAGAGAACTACGGTGAGCAGTTCTTC	TRBV6-5	-	TRBJ2-1	15	-
CASSPSQVDKNIQYF	TGTGCCAGCAGCCCAAGCCAGGTGGACAAAAACATTCAGTACTTC	TRBV13	-	TRBJ2-4	15	few
CASSSTRWGADTQYF	TGTGCCAGCTCGTCGACTAGATGGGGTGCAGATACGCAGTATTTT	TRBV18	-	TRBJ2-3	15	-
CSVVAFLNEQYF	TGCAGCGTTGTAGCATTTTTGAACGAGCAGTACTTC	TRBV29-1	-	TRBJ2-7	12	many
CASSYSPLPLAKNIQYF	TGTGCCAGCAGTTACTCCCCCTTGCCTCTAGCCAAAAACATTCAGTACTTC	TRBV6-5	-	TRBJ2-4	17	many
CASSFPDLDSEQYF	TGTGCCAGCAGTTTTCCCGATTTAGATTCCGAGCAGTACTTC	TRBV28	-	TRBJ2-7	14	many
CATSSQMGQYYEQYF	TGTGCCACCAGCAGCCAAATGGGACAGTACTACGAGCAGTACTTC	TRBV15	TRBD1	TRBJ2-7	15	many
CASILSINTEAFF	TGTGCCAGCATTTTATCGATAAACACTGAAGCTTTCTTT	TRBV28	-	TRBJ1-1	13	-
CSVAGTRGTGELFF	TGCAGCGTTGCAGGGACTAGGGGCACCGGGGAGCTGTTTTTT	TRBV29-1	TRBD2	TRBJ2-2	14	many
CSARKPTVISYEQYF	TGCAGTGCTAGGAAGCCTACAGTGATTAGTTACGAGCAGTACTTC	TRBV20-1	-	TRBJ2-7	15	few
CASSLAIAGVETQYF	TGTGCCAGCAGTTTGGCAATCGCTGGCGTGGAGACCCAGTACTTC	TRBV12-3/TRBV12-4	-	TRBJ2-5	15	many
CASRAGGETQYF	TGTGCCAGCAGGGCAGGCGGGGAGACCCAGTACTTC	TRBV6-6	-	TRBJ2-5	12	many
CSVEDWVSSYNEQFF	TGCAGCGTTGAAGATTGGGTGAGCTCCTACAATGAGCAGTTCTTC	TRBV29-1	-	TRBJ2-1	15	-
CSVECRGRECANYGYTF	TGCAGCGTTGAATGTAGAGGCAGGGAATGCGCCAACTATGGCTACACCTTC	TRBV29-1	-	TRBJ1-2	17	many
CASSLAVETQYF	TGTGCCAGCAGCTTAGCGGTGGAGACCCAGTACTTC	TRBV7-2	-	TRBJ2-5	12	many
CSVRVPTGTNSGANVLTF	TGCAGTGTACGGGTTCCGACAGGAACAAACTCTGGGGCCAACGTCCTGACTTTC	TRBV20-1	-	TRBJ2-6	18	-
CASSFQQPTIYEQYF	TGTGCCAGCAGTTTTCAACAGCCTACTATCTACGAGCAGTACTTC	TRBV27	-	TRBJ2-7	15	-
CASSSAREGEAFF	TGTGCCAGCAGCTCGGCGAGGGAGGGTGAAGCTTTCTTT	TRBV7-9	-	TRBJ1-1	13	-
CASSTKAGVEAFF	TGTGCCAGCAGTACGAAGGCAGGGGTTGAAGCTTTCTTT	TRBV12-3/TRBV12-4	-	TRBJ1-1	13	many